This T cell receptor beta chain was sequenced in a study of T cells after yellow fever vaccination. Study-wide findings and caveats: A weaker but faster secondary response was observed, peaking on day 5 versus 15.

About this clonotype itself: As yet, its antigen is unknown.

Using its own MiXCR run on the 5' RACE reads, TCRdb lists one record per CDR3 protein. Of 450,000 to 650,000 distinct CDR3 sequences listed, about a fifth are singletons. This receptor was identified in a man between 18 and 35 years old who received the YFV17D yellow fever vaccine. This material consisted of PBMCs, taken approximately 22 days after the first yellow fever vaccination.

This CDR3 reads CASSPGQGSTDTQYF. In nucleotides, the CDR3 is TGTGCCAGCAGTCCGGGACAGGGATCCACAGATACGCAGTATTTT. The rearrangement uses TRBV6-2 or TRBV6-3 and TRBJ2-3, with 9 bases that match TRBD1. Germline V CDR1 and CDR2: MNHEY, SVGEGT. V was pared by 5 bases and J by 2 bases, with 5 bases of the junction left unmatched. This CDR3 has 15 amino acids.